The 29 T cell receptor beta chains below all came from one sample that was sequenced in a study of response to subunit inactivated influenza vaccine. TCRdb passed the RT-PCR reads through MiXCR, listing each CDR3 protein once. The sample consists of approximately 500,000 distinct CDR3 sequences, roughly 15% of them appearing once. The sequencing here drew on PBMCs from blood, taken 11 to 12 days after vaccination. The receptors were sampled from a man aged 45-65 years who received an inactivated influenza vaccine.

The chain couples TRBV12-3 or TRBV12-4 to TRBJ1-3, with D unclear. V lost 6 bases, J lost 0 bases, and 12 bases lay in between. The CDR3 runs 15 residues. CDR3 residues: CASSPSVSSGNTIYF. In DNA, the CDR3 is TGTGCCAGCAGCCCCTCCGTGAGCTCTGGAAACACCATATATTTT.

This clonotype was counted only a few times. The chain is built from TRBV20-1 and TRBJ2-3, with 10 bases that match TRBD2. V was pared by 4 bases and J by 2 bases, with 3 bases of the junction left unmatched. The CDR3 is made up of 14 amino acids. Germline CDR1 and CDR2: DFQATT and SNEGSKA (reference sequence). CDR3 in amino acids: CSAIAGGATDTQYF. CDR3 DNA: TGCAGTGCTATAGCGGGAGGAGCCACAGATACGCAGTATTTT.

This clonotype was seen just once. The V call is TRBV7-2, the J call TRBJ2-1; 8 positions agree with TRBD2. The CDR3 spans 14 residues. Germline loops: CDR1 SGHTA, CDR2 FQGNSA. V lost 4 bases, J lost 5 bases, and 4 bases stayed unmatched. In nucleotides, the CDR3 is TGTGCCAGCAGCTCGACTAGCGCCCACAATGAGCAGTTCTTC. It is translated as CASSSTSAHNEQFF.

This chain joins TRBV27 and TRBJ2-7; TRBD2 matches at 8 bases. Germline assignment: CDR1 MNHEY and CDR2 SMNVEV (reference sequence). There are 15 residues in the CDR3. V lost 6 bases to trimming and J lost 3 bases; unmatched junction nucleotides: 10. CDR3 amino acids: CASSPSQRENYEQYF. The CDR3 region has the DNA TGTGCCAGCAGCCCCAGCCAGCGGGAGAACTACGAGCAGTACTTC.

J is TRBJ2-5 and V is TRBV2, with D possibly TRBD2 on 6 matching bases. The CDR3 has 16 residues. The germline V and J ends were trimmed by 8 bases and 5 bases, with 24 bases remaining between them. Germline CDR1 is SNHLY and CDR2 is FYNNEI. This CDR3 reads CASGNAGRGSRETQYF. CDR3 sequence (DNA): TGTGCCAGCGGAAACGCGGGGCGAGGGTCCCGGGAGACCCAGTACTTC.

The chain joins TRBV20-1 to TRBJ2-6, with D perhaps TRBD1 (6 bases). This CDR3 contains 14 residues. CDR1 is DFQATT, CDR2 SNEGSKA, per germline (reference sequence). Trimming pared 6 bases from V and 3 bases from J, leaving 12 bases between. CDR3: CSAENRDGANVLTF. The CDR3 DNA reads TGCAGTGCGGAAAACAGGGATGGGGCCAACGTCCTGACTTTC.

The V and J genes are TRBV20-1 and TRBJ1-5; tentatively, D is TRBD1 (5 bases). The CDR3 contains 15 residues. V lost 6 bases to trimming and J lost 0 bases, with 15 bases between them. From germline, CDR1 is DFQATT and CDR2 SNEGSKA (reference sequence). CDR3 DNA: TGCAGTGCCAGTGGGGGGTTGTATAGCAATCAGCCCCAGCATTTT. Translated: CSASGGLYSNQPQHF.

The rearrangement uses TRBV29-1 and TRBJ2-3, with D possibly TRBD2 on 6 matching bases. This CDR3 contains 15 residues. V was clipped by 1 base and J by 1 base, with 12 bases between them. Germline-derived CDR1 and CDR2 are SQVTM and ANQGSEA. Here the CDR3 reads CSVEGADYRTDTQYF. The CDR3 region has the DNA TGCAGCGTTGAAGGGGCGGACTACCGCACAGATACGCAGTATTTT.

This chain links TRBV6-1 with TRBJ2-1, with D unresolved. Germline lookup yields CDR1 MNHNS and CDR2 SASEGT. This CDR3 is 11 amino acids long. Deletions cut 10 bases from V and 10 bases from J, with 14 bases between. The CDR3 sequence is CATIELGEQFF. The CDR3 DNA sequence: TGTGCCACGATAGAACTCGGGGAGCAGTTCTTC.

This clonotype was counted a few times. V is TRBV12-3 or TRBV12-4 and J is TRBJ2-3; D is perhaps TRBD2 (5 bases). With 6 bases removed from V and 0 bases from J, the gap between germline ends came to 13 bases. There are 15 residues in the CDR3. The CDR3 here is CASRPFGISTDTQYF. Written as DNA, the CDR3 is TGTGCCAGCAGGCCCTTCGGGATTAGCACAGATACGCAGTATTTT.

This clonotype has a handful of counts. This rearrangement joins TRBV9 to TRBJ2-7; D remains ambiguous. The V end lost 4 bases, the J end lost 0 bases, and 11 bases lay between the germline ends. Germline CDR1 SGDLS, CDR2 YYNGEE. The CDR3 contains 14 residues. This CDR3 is CASSLLDGSYEQYF. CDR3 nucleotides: TGTGCCAGCAGCCTTCTAGACGGCTCCTACGAGCAGTACTTC. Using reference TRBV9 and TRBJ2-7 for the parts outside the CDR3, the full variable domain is DSGVTQTPKHLITATGQRVTLRCSPRSGDLSVYWYQQSLDQGLQFLIQYYNGEERAKGNILERFSAQQFPDLHSELNLSSLELGDSALYFCASSLLDGSYEQYFGPGTRLTVT.

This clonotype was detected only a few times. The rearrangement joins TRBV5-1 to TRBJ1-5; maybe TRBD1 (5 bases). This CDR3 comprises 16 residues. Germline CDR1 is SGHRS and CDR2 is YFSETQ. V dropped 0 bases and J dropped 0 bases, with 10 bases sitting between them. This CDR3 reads CASSLGDSYSNQPQHF. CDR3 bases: TGCGCCAGCAGCTTGGGAGACAGTTATAGCAATCAGCCCCAGCATTTT.

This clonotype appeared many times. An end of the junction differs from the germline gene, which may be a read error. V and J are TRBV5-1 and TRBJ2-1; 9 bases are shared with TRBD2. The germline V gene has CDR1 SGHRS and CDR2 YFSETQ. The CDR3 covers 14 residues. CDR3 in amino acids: CASSGSGGYNEQFF. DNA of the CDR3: TGTGCCAGCAGCGGTAGCGGGGGCTACAATGAGCAGTTCTTC.

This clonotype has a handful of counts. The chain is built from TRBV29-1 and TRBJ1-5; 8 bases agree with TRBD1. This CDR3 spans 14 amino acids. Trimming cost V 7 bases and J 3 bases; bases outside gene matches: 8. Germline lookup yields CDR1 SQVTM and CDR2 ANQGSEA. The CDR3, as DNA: TGCAGCGCGATAACAGGGGGGGTCAATCAGCCCCAGCATTTT. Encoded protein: CSAITGGVNQPQHF.

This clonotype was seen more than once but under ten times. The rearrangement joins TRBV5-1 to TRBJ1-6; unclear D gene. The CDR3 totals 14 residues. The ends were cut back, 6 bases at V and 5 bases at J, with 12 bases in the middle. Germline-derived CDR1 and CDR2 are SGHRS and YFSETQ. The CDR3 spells CASTSGSNNSPLHF. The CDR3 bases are TGCGCCAGCACCTCCGGGAGCAATAATTCACCCCTCCACTTT.

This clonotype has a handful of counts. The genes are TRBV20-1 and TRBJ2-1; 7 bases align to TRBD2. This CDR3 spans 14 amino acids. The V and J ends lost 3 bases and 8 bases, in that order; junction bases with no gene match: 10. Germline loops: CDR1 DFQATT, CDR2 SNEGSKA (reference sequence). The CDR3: CSASGRRVGDEQFF. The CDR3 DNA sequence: TGCAGTGCTAGCGGGAGGAGGGTTGGGGATGAGCAGTTCTTC.

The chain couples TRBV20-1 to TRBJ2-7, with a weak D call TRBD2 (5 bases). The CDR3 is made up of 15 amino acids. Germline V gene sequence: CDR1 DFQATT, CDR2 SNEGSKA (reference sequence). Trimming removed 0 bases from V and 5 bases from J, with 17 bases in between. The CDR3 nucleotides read TGCAGTGCTAGAGATTTGGCTAGCTGGGTTGACGAGCAGTACTTC. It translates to CSARDLASWVDEQYF.

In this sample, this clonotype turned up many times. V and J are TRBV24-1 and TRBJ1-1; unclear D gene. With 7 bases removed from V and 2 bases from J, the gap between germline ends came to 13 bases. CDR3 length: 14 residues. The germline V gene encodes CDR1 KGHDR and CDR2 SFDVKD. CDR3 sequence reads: CATSPDGTNTEAFF. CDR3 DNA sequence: TGTGCCACCAGCCCGGACGGAACTAACACTGAAGCTTTCTTT.

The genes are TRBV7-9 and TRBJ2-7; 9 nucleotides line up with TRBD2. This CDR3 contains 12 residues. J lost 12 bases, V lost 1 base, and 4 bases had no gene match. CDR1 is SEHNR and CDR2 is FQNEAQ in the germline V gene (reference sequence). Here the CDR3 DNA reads TGTGCCAGCAGCTTAGGGACTAGCGCCTGGTACTTC. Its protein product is CASSLGTSAWYF.

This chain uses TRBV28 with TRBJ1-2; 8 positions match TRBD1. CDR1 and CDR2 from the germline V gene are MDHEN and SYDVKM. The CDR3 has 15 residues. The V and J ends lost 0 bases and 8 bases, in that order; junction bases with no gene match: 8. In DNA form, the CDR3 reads TGTGCCAGCAGTTTATGGTCAGGGGGCGCAATCGGCTACACCTTC. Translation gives CASSLWSGGAIGYTF.

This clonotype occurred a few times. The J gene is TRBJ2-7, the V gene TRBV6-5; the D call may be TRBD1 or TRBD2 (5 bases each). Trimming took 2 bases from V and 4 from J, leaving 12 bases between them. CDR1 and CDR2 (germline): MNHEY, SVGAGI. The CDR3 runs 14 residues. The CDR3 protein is CASSYAGTAYEQYF. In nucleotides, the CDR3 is TGTGCCAGCAGTTACGCCGGGACGGCTTACGAGCAGTACTTC.

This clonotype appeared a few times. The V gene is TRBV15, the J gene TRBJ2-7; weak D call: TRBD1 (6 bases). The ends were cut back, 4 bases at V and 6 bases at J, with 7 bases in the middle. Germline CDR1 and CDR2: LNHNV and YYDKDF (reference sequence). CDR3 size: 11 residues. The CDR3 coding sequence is TGTGCCACCAGCACCAGGGGCGAGCAGTACTTC. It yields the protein CATSTRGEQYF.

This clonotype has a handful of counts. In nucleotides, the CDR3 is TGTGCCATCAGTGTCTCTAGCGGGAGGGCCTCAGATACGCAGTATTTT. This translates into CAISVSSGRASDTQYF. The chain uses TRBV10-3 and TRBJ2-3; 12 bases match TRBD2. The CDR3 is 16 residues long. Germline loops: CDR1 ENHRY, CDR2 SYGVKD. The ends lost 4 bases at V and 4 bases at J; junction bases unmatched: 6.

CDR3 amino acids: CASSFPPSQGTDTQYF. In nucleotides, the CDR3 is TGTGCCAGCAGCTTTCCCCCTTCCCAGGGCACAGATACGCAGTATTTT. The V and J genes are TRBV7-9 and TRBJ2-3; no reliable D call. The CDR3 loop spans 16 amino acids. The V gene lost 3 bases and the J gene lost 1 base, with 14 bases spanning the gap. Looked up from germline, CDR1 is SEHNR and CDR2 is FQNEAQ (reference sequence).

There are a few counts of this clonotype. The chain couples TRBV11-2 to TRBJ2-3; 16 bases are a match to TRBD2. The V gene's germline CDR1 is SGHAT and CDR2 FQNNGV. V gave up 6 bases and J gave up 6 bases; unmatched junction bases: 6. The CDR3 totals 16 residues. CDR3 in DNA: TGTGCCAGCAGAGCCGGGACTAGCGGGAGGGCCGATACGCAGTATTTT. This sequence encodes CASRAGTSGRADTQYF.

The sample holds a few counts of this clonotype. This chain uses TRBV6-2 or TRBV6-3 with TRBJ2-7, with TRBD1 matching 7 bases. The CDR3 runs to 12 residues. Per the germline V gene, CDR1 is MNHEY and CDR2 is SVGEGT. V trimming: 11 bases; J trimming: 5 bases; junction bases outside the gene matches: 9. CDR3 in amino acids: CAGSRDSHEQYF. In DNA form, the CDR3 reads TGTGCCGGCTCCCGGGACAGCCACGAGCAGTACTTC.

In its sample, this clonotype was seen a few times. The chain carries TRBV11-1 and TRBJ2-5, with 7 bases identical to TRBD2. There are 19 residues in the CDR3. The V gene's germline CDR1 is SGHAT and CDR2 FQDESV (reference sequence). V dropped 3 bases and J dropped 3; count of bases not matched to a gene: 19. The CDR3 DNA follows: TGTGCCAGCAGCTTTACTTTATCATGGGGAGCTGCGGGAGAAGAGACCCAGTACTTC. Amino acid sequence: CASSFTLSWGAAGEETQYF.

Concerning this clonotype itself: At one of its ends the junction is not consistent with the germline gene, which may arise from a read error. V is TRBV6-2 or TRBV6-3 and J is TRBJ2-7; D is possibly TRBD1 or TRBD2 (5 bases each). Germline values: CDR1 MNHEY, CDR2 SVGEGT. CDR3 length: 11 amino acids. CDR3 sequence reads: CVSRDDYEQYF. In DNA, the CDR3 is TGTGTCAGCCGGGACGACTACGAGCAGTACTTC.

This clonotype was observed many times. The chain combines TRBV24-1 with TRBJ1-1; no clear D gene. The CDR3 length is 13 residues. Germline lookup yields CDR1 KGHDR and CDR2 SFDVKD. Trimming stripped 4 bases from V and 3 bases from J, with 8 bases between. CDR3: CATSDAAHTEAFF. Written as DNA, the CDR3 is TGTGCCACCAGTGACGCCGCCCACACTGAAGCTTTCTTT.